The sequence of this T cell receptor beta chain was determined in a study of T-cell reconstitution after alpha-beta-depleted transplantation in children. Points from the study as a whole: Recipient T cells and thymic progenitors that survived gave rise to the high TCRbeta diversity observed at day 60 in some patients.

Germline V gives CDR1 MNHEY, CDR2 SVGAGI. V lost 0 bases, J lost 1 base, and 6 bases lay in between. The CDR3 covers 14 residues. About this clonotype itself: The antigen remains unidentified.

Unique molecular identifiers were incorporated into the prepared TCRbeta library. TCRdb redid the calling of the PCR reads with MiXCR, one entry per CDR3 protein. Of fewer than 750,000 distinct CDR3 sequences in the sample, 25% to 30% were seen once. The sample in question was PBMCs, obtained before TCRalphabeta/CD19-depleted stem cell transplant. The chain couples TRBV6-5 to TRBJ1-2; D is possibly TRBD1 (5 bases). The TCR comes from a boy in the first two years of life with Wiskott-Aldrich syndrome, due to receive a stem cell transplant. CDR3 loop: CASSYSQGNYGYTF. The DNA for the CDR3 is TGTGCCAGCAGTTACTCCCAGGGTAACTATGGCTACACCTTC.